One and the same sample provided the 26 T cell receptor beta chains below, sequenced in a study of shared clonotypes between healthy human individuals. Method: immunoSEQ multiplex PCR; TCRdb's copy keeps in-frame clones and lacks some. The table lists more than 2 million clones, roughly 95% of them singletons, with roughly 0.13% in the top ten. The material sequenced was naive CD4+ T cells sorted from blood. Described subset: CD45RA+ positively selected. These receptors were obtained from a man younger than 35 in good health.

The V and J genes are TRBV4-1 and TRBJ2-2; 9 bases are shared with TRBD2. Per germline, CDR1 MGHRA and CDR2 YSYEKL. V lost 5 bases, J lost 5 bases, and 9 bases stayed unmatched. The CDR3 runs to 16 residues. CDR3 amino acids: CASSATLAGGTGELFF. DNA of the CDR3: TGCGCCAGCAGCGCGACACTAGCGGGCGGTACCGGGGAGCTGTTTTTT.

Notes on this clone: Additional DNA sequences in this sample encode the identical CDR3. The CDR3 DNA reads as TGTGCCAGCAGTGAAGTTGGGAGTCAGCCCCAGCATTTT. Translation gives CASSEVGSQPQHF. The chain has TRBV6-1 and TRBJ1-5, with no clear D. Germline CDR1 MNHNS, CDR2 SASEGT. The CDR3 extends over 13 amino acids. V dropped 1 base and J dropped 6 bases, with 7 bases sitting between them.

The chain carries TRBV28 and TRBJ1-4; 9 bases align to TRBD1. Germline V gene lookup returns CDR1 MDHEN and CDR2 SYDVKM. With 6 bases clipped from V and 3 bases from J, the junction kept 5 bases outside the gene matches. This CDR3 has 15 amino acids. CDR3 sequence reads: CASSLRDRANEKLFF. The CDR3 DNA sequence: TGTGCCAGCAGCCTCCGGGACAGGGCTAATGAAAAACTGTTTTTT.

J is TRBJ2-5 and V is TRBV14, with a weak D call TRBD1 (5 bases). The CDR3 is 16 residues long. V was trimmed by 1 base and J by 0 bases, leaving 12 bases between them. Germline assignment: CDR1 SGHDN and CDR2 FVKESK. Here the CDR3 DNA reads TGTGCCAGCAGCCAAGTCCTGACAGCGTACCAAGAGACCCAGTACTTC. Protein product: CASSQVLTAYQETQYF.

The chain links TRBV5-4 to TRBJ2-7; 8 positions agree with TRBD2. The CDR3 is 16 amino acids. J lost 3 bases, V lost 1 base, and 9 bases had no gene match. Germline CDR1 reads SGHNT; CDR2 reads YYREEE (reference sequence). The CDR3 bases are TGTGCCAGCAGCTTGTCTGGAGCGGGGGCCCTCTACGAGCAGTACTTC. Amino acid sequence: CASSLSGAGALYEQYF.

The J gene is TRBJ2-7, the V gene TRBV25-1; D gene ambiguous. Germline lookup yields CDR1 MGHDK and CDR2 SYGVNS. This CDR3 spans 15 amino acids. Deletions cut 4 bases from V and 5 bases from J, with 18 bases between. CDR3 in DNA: TGTGCCAGCAGTGTCTTTGGGAAACGTTTGAACGAGCAGTACTTC. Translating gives CASSVFGKRLNEQYF.

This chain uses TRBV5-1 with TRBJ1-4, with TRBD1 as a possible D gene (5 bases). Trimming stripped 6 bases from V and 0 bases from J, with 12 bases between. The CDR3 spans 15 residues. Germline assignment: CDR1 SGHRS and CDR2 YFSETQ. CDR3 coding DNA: TGCGCCAGCACCCGGGACGGAGCAACTAATGAAAAACTGTTTTTT. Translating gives CASTRDGATNEKLFF.

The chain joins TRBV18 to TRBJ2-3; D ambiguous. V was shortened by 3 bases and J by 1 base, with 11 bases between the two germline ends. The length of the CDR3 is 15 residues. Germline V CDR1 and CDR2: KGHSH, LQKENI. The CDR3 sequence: CASSPVPGRTDTQYF. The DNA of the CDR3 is TGTGCCAGCTCACCCGTTCCGGGCCGCACAGATACGCAGTATTTT.

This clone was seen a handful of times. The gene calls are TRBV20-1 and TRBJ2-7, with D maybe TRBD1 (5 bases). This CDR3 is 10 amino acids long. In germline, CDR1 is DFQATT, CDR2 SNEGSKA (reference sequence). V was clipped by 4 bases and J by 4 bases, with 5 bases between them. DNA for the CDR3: TGCAGTGCTAAGGGGTACGAGCAGTACTTC. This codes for CSAKGYEQYF.

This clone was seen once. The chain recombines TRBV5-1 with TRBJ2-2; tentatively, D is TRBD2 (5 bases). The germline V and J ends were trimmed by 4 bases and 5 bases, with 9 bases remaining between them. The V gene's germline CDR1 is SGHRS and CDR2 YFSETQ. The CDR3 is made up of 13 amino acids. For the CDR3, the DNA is TGCGCCAGCAGCCGTGGGGAGACCGGGGAGCTGTTTTTT. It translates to CASSRGETGELFF.

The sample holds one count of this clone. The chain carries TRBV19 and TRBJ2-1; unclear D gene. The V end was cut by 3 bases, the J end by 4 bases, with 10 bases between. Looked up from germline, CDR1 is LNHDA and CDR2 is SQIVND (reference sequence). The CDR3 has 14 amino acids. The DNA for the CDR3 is TGTGCCAGTAGTATTACTACCCAATACAATGAGCAGTTCTTC. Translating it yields CASSITTQYNEQFF.

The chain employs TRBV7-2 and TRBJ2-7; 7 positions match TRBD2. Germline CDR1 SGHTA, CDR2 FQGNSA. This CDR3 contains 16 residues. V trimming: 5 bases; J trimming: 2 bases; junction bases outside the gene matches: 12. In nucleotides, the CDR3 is TGTGCCAGCAGCCTCTCTGTGGCTAGCGGCCCCTACGAGCAGTACTTC. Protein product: CASSLSVASGPYEQYF.

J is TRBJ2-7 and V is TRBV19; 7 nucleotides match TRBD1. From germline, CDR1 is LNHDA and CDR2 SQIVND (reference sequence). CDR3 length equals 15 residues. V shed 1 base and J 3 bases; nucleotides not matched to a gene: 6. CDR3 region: CASSIAGGSHYEQYF. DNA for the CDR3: TGTGCCAGTAGTATAGCAGGGGGAAGCCACTACGAGCAGTACTTC.

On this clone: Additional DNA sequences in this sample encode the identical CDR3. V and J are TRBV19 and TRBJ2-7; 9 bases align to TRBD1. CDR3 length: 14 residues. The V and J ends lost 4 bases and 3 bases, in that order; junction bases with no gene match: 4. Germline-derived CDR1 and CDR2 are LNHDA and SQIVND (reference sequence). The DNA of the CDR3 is TGTGCCAGTAGTAGGGGACAGGGCATCTACGAGCAGTACTTC. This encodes CASSRGQGIYEQYF.

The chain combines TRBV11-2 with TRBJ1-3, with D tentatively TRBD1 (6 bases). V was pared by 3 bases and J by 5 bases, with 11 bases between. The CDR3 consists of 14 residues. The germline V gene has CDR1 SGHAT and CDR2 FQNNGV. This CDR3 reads CASSFEQGRNTIYF. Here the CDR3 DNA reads TGTGCCAGCAGCTTTGAACAGGGCCGAAACACCATATATTTT.

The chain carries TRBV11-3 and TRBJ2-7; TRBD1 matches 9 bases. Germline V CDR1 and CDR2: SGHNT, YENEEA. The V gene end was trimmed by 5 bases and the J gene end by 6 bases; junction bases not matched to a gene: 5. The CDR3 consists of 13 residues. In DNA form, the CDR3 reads TGTGCCAGCAGCCCGGACAGGGGTGGCGAGCAGTACTTC. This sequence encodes CASSPDRGGEQYF.

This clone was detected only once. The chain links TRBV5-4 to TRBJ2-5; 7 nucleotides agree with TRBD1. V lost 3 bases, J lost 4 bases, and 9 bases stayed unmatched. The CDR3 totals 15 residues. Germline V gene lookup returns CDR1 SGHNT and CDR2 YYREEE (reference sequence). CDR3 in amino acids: CASSSQGGQLETQYF. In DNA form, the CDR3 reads TGTGCCAGCAGCTCCCAAGGGGGACAGTTAGAGACCCAGTACTTC.

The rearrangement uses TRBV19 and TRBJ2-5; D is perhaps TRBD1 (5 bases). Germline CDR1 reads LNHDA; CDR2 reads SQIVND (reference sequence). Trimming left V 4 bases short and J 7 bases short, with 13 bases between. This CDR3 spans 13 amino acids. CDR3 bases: TGTGCCAGTAGTACCACAGGTACCGTGACCCAGTACTTC. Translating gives CASSTTGTVTQYF. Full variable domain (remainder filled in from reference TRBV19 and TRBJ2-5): DGGITQSPKYLFRKEGQNVTLSCEQNLNHDAMYWYRQDPGQGLRLIYYSQIVNDFQKGDIAEGYSVSREKKESFPLTVTSAQKNPTAFYLCASSTTGTVTQYFGPGTRLLVL.

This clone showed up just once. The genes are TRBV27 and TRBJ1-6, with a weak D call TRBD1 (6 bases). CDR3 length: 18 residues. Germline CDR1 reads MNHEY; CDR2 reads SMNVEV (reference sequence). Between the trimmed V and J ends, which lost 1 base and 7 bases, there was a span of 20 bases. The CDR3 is CASSLFPWGGRGNSPLHF. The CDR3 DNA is TGTGCCAGCAGTTTATTCCCTTGGGGGGGGCGAGGCAATTCACCCCTCCACTTT.

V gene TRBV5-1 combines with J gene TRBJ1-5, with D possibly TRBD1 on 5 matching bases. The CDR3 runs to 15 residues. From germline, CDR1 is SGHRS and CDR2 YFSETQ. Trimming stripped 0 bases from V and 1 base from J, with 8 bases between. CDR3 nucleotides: TGCGCCAGCAGCTTGGGCTGGGGGAGCAATCAGCCCCAGCATTTT. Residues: CASSLGWGSNQPQHF.

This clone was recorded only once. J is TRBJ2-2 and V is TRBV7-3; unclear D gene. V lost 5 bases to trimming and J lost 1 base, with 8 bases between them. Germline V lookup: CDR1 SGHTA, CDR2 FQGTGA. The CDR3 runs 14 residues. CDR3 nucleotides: TGTGCCAGCAGCGCCGGAAGGAACACCGGGGAGCTGTTTTTT. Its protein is CASSAGRNTGELFF.

This CDR3 reads CASSPGWGTSTDTQYF. CDR3 coding DNA: TGTGCCAGCAGCCCAGGTTGGGGGACCTCCACAGATACGCAGTATTTT. The chain employs TRBV7-2 and TRBJ2-3; D assignment may be TRBD1 or TRBD2 (5 bases each). The CDR3 spans 16 residues. Germline V gene sequence: CDR1 SGHTA, CDR2 FQGNSA. Trimming left V 5 bases short and J 2 bases short, with 17 bases between.

The CDR3 sequence is CASSGGTANYGYTF. The CDR3 bases are TGTGCCAGCAGCGGGGGGACAGCGAACTATGGCTACACCTTC. V usage is TRBV5-6 and J usage is TRBJ1-2, with 7 bases lining up with TRBD1. Looked up from germline, CDR1 is SGHDT and CDR2 is YYEEEE. The CDR3 is made up of 14 amino acids. V shed 4 bases and J 2 bases; nucleotides not matched to a gene: 5.

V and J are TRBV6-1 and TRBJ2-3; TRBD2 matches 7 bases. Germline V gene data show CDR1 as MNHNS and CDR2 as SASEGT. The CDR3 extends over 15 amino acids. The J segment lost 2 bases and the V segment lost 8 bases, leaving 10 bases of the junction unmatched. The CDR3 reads CASDFTGGVTDTQYF. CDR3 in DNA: TGTGCCAGCGATTTCACGGGGGGAGTCACAGATACGCAGTATTTT.

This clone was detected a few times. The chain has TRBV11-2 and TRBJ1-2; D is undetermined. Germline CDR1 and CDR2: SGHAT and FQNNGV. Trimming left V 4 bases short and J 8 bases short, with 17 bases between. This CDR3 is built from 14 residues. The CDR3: CASSSVRAPWGYTF. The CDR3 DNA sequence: TGTGCCAGCAGCTCGGTGCGGGCTCCTTGGGGCTACACCTTC.

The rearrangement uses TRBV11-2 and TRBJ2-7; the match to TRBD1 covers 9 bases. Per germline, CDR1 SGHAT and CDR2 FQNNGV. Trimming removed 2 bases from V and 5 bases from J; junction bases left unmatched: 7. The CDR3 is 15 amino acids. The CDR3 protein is CASSLIRDRAHEQYF. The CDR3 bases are TGTGCCAGCAGCTTAATCCGGGACAGGGCCCACGAGCAGTACTTC.